The 29 T cell receptor beta chains in this list originate from one sample, sequenced in a study of T cells in localized non-small cell lung cancer. The protocol was immunoSEQ multiplex PCR, while the TCRdb copy is restricted to in-frame clones and leaves out a portion. The sample comprises 25,000 to 35,000 clones, about 88% of which are singletons, and around a tenth rests with the top ten. Sequenced material: peripheral blood, taken before any cancer treatment. The receptors shown here come from a woman aged 35-70 years with stage I lung adenocarcinoma.

The gene calls are TRBV19 and TRBJ1-2; D may be TRBD1 (6 bases). This CDR3 contains 14 residues. Per the germline V gene, CDR1 is LNHDA and CDR2 is SQIVND (reference sequence). Trimming stripped 3 bases from V and 4 bases from J, with 12 bases between. The DNA for the CDR3 is TGTGCCAGTAGTATCTCGGACAGCGCCTATGGCTACACCTTC. It specifies CASSISDSAYGYTF.

The V gene is TRBV28, the J gene TRBJ1-1; 7 bases are a match to TRBD1. Germline trimming cut 5 bases from V and 6 bases from J; bases unmatched to any gene: 12. From germline, CDR1 is MDHEN and CDR2 SYDVKM. There are 15 residues in the CDR3. The CDR3 coding sequence is TGTGCCAGCAGTACACCTTACACAGGGGTGGCTGAAGCTTTCTTT. It translates to CASSTPYTGVAEAFF.

This clone appeared a single time. The J gene is TRBJ2-7, the V gene TRBV5-1; 9 bases agree with TRBD1. The CDR3 is made up of 18 amino acids. Trimming removed 1 base from V and 2 bases from J; junction bases left unmatched: 13. Germline CDR1 and CDR2: SGHRS and YFSETQ. CDR3 in DNA: TGCGCCAGCAGCTTGTTCGTTGGGACAGGGTTAACCACCTACGAGCAGTACTTC. Protein: CASSLFVGTGLTTYEQYF.

Regarding this clone: Other DNA variants within this sample encode the same CDR3. The J gene is TRBJ1-2, the V gene TRBV11-3; 10 nucleotides align to TRBD1. Germline CDR1 reads SGHNT; CDR2 reads YENEEA. V gave up 2 bases and J gave up 8 bases; unmatched junction bases: 8. The CDR3 is 15 residues long. CDR3 bases: TGTGCCAGCAGCTTAACAGGGACAGGGGCGGGGGGCTACACCTTC. This gives the protein CASSLTGTGAGGYTF.

The chain carries TRBV6-6 and TRBJ1-6, with D maybe TRBD1 (6 bases). The CDR3 is 14 amino acids. Trimming took 2 bases from V and 9 from J, leaving 11 bases between them. Germline CDR1 and CDR2: MNHNY and SVGAGI (reference sequence). The CDR3 loop is CASSYERGSSPLHF. Here the CDR3 DNA reads TGTGCCAGCAGTTACGAGAGGGGGAGTTCACCCCTCCACTTT.

The chain is built from TRBV6-1 and TRBJ1-5; D gene unclear. Germline values: CDR1 MNHNS, CDR2 SASEGT. V shed 7 bases and J shed 0 bases, with 13 bases lying between them. The CDR3 spans 15 residues. The CDR3 region is CASKPDLFSNQPQHF. CDR3 DNA sequence: TGTGCCAGCAAACCTGACCTCTTTAGCAATCAGCCCCAGCATTTT.

This chain connects TRBV6-1 to TRBJ1-3; D is possibly TRBD1 (5 bases). The CDR3 is made up of 15 amino acids. The V gene lost 6 bases and the J gene lost 0 bases, with 12 bases spanning the gap. The germline V gene has CDR1 MNHNS and CDR2 SASEGT. This CDR3 reads CASSREGSSGNTIYF. The DNA of the CDR3 is TGTGCCAGCAGCCGAGAGGGGTCCTCTGGAAACACCATATATTTT.

The CDR3 nucleotides are TGTGCCAGCAGCTTAGGCTTCACGGGAGGGCCCTACAATGAGCAGTTCTTC. Translated, it gives CASSLGFTGGPYNEQFF. V and J are TRBV13 and TRBJ2-1; 8 bases map to TRBD2. Trimming took 0 bases from V and 2 from J; bases not matched to a gene: 6. This CDR3 is built from 17 residues. The germline CDR1 and CDR2 sequences are PRHDT and FYEKMQ (reference sequence).

V usage is TRBV7-6 and J usage is TRBJ2-7; D ambiguous. CDR1 is SGHVS and CDR2 is FNYEAQ in the germline V gene. V was pared by 5 bases and J by 2 bases, with 7 bases between. This CDR3 is built from 12 residues. CDR3 coding DNA: TGTGCCAGCAGCGCTGGCCCCTACGAGCAGTACTTC. It translates to CASSAGPYEQYF.

This sequence joins TRBV19 and TRBJ1-5, with TRBD1 as a possible D gene (6 bases). Trimming took off 3 bases at V and 2 bases at J, with 8 bases between the two ends. Per the germline V gene, CDR1 is LNHDA and CDR2 is SQIVND (reference sequence). This CDR3 is built from 14 residues. The CDR3 protein is CASSIGQRNQPQHF. For the CDR3, the DNA is TGTGCCAGTAGTATCGGACAGCGCAATCAGCCCCAGCATTTT.

This clone showed up just once. The chain recombines TRBV7-2 with TRBJ2-5; D gene unclear. Trimming removed 1 base from V and 1 base from J, with 7 bases in between. CDR3 size: 14 residues. Germline CDR1 reads SGHTA; CDR2 reads FQGNSA. CDR3 sequence reads: CASSLVGPQETQYF. CDR3 bases: TGTGCCAGCAGCTTAGTCGGTCCCCAAGAGACCCAGTACTTC.

The V and J genes are TRBV6-6 and TRBJ1-3, with D perhaps TRBD1 (5 bases). The CDR3 sequence is 15 residues long. Germline V lookup: CDR1 MNHNY, CDR2 SVGAGI (reference sequence). Trimming pared 7 bases from V and 3 bases from J, leaving 16 bases between. CDR3 in DNA: TGTGCCAGCACTGCCGACAGCTCCCGTGGAAACACCATATATTTT. This codes for CASTADSSRGNTIYF.

The V and J genes are TRBV7-9 and TRBJ2-3; D is undetermined. The germline gives CDR1 SEHNR, CDR2 FQNEAQ (reference sequence). V lost 2 bases to trimming and J lost 2 bases, with 11 bases between them. The CDR3 consists of 15 residues. The CDR3 DNA is TGTGCCAGCAGCTTATCTAACCTCGACACAGATACGCAGTATTTT. Its translation: CASSLSNLDTDTQYF.

V gene TRBV10-1 combines with J gene TRBJ2-2, with 9 nucleotides matching TRBD1. The length of the CDR3 is 16 residues. Germline loops: CDR1 WNHNN, CDR2 SYGVQD (reference sequence). With 2 bases clipped from V and 4 bases from J, the junction kept 5 bases outside the gene matches. The CDR3 loop reads CASSETGTGITGELFF. The CDR3 nucleotides read TGCGCCAGCAGTGAGACCGGGACAGGGATCACCGGGGAGCTGTTTTTT.

The chain uses TRBV10-3 and TRBJ2-7, with D tentatively TRBD2 (5 bases). Per the germline V gene, CDR1 is ENHRY and CDR2 is SYGVKD. Trimming removed 0 bases from V and 5 bases from J, with 11 bases in between. CDR3 length equals 14 residues. The CDR3 here is CAISESGDTNEQYF. DNA of the CDR3: TGTGCCATCAGTGAGTCGGGAGACACCAACGAGCAGTACTTC.

The chain joins TRBV7-3 to TRBJ1-2, with 8 bases matching TRBD1. The CDR3 is made up of 17 amino acids. The junction had 17 bases not matched to a gene; V was cut back by 8 bases and J by 3 bases. Per germline, CDR1 SGHTA and CDR2 FQGTGA. The CDR3 bases are TGTGCCAGCGGCCCGAATCTCGACAGGGGCCTCGACTATGGCTACACCTTC. Its protein product is CASGPNLDRGLDYGYTF.

V and J are TRBV11-2 and TRBJ1-1; 9 nucleotides match TRBD1. CDR3 length equals 13 residues. The germline gives CDR1 SGHAT, CDR2 FQNNGV. The trim removed 4 bases at V and 6 bases at J, leaving 3 bases unmatched. The CDR3 DNA reads TGTGCCAGCAGCTGGCGACAGGGGGCTGAAGCTTTCTTT. Protein: CASSWRQGAEAFF.

The genes are TRBV18 and TRBJ2-2; tentatively, D is TRBD1 (5 bases). Germline CDR1 reads KGHSH; CDR2 reads LQKENI. This CDR3 contains 17 residues. Trimming cost V 0 bases and J 2 bases, with 13 bases left between them. The CDR3: CASSPPVQVINTGELFF. The CDR3 DNA sequence: TGTGCCAGCTCACCACCCGTACAGGTTATTAACACCGGGGAGCTGTTTTTT. The variable domain in full, completed from reference TRBV18 and TRBJ2-2, reads NAGVMQNPRHLVRRRGQEARLRCSPMKGHSHVYWYRQLPEEGLKFMVYLQKENIIDESGMPKERFSAEFPKEGPSILRIQQVVRGDSAAYFCASSPPVQVINTGELFFGEGSRLTVL.

V and J are TRBV10-2 and TRBJ2-2, with D possibly matching TRBD1 (5 bases). From germline, CDR1 is WSHSY and CDR2 SAAADI. This CDR3 region has 13 residues. Deletions cut 4 bases from V and 6 bases from J, with 9 bases between. CDR3 amino acids: CASSGWGSGELFF. As DNA, the CDR3 is TGCGCCAGCAGTGGGTGGGGCTCCGGGGAGCTGTTTTTT.

The chain links TRBV5-4 to TRBJ2-2; 8 nucleotides match TRBD1. The V and J ends lost 5 bases and 7 bases, in that order; junction bases with no gene match: 7. Per germline, CDR1 SGHNT and CDR2 YYREEE (reference sequence). CDR3 size: 14 residues. In DNA, the CDR3 is TGTGCCAGCAGGCGGGGACAGGAGATCGGGGAGCTGTTTTTT. Protein sequence: CASRRGQEIGELFF.

The chain links TRBV19 to TRBJ1-5, with unresolved D. V gave up 5 bases and J gave up 0 bases, with 17 bases separating them. Germline V CDR1 and CDR2: LNHDA, SQIVND (reference sequence). The CDR3 has 17 amino acids. This chain's CDR3 is CASSWAGLPNSNQPQHF. CDR3 sequence (DNA): TGTGCCAGTAGTTGGGCCGGCCTCCCTAATAGCAATCAGCCCCAGCATTTT.

This chain joins TRBV9 and TRBJ1-2; 8 bases fit TRBD1. Per germline, CDR1 SGDLS and CDR2 YYNGEE. The trim removed 5 bases at V and 3 bases at J, leaving 9 bases unmatched. The CDR3 has 15 amino acids. The DNA of the CDR3 is TGTGCCAGCAGACTCCACCTGACAGGGGACTATGGCTACACCTTC. Amino acid sequence: CASRLHLTGDYGYTF.

The chain joins TRBV7-9 to TRBJ2-3; D is ambiguous. Deletions cut 0 bases from V and 6 bases from J, with 13 bases between. Germline V gene lookup returns CDR1 SEHNR and CDR2 FQNEAQ (reference sequence). CDR3 length: 15 amino acids. This CDR3 reads CASSLAYRRDDTQYF. The CDR3 DNA reads TGTGCCAGCAGCTTAGCTTATCGACGAGACGATACGCAGTATTTT.

V is TRBV5-1 and J is TRBJ2-5; D uncertain. Trimming pared 4 bases from V and 5 bases from J, leaving 15 bases between. The CDR3 contains 14 residues. In germline, CDR1 is SGHRS, CDR2 YFSETQ. The CDR3 sequence: CASSPTPNRETQYF. Here the CDR3 DNA reads TGCGCCAGCAGCCCGACACCCAACCGGGAGACCCAGTACTTC.

The chain employs TRBV10-3 and TRBJ2-7, with a weak D call TRBD1 (6 bases). The V and J ends lost 6 bases and 3 bases respectively, with 18 bases between them. CDR1 is ENHRY and CDR2 is SYGVKD in the germline V gene. The CDR3 is 15 amino acids. The CDR3: CAIRDQIGTNYEQYF. The CDR3 nucleotides read TGTGCCATCAGAGATCAGATCGGGACAAACTACGAGCAGTACTTC.

V gene TRBV4-2 combines with J gene TRBJ2-7, with a possible D match to TRBD2 (5 bases). The CDR3 loop spans 14 amino acids. Germline-derived CDR1 and CDR2 are LGHNA and YNFKEQ. V dropped 0 bases and J dropped 2 bases, with 8 bases sitting between them. This CDR3 is CASSQEPGAYEQYF. The CDR3 coding sequence is TGTGCCAGCAGCCAAGAACCCGGGGCCTACGAGCAGTACTTC.

The chain links TRBV19 to TRBJ2-5; 11 bases fit TRBD2. The V gene's germline CDR1 is LNHDA and CDR2 SQIVND (reference sequence). V lost 6 bases to trimming and J lost 7 bases; unmatched junction nucleotides: 10. The CDR3 length is 15 residues. The chain's CDR3 is CASSSTSGDLGTQYF. The CDR3 region has the DNA TGTGCCAGTAGCTCGACTAGCGGGGACCTGGGGACCCAGTACTTC.

The chain links TRBV6-6 to TRBJ2-2; D possibly uses TRBD1 or TRBD2 (5 bases each). CDR1 and CDR2 from the germline V gene are MNHNY and SVGAGI (reference sequence). Trimming pared 0 bases from V and 3 bases from J, leaving 11 bases between. CDR3 length: 16 residues. The DNA for the CDR3 is TGTGCCAGCAGTTACTCGGCTGGGGGTGACACCGGGGAGCTGTTTTTT. Encoded protein: CASSYSAGGDTGELFF.

The V and J genes are TRBV30 and TRBJ1-3, with D unresolved. Trimming pared 2 bases from V and 0 bases from J, leaving 17 bases between. This CDR3 region has 17 residues. Germline V gene data show CDR1 as GTSNPN and CDR2 as SVGIG (reference sequence). CDR3 in amino acids: CAWSFGVRTISGNTIYF. CDR3 nucleotide sequence: TGTGCCTGGAGTTTTGGGGTTAGGACTATCTCTGGAAACACCATATATTTT.